These T cell receptor beta chains were read from a single sample in a study of identical twins. From the 5' RACE reads, TCRdb called clonotypes with MiXCR, one entry per CDR3 protein. This sample has hundreds of thousands of distinct CDR3 sequences, with 5.5% to 7% found just once. This sample also appeared in a second study, on yellow fever vaccine responses in identical twins.

The sample consisted of memory (CD45RO+) T cells sorted from blood. These receptors were collected from a woman under 30 in good health. The CDR3 runs from the conserved cysteine through the conserved F or W. A D gene is named only where the DNA matches it firmly. The listing skips clone size in some rows; elsewhere it reads once, few, many or a size class.

>TRBV10-3|16|-|few|TRBJ1-5
CAISPVDRYSNQPQHF
TGTGCCATCAGTCCCGTAGACAGATATAGCAATCAGCCCCAGCATTTT
>TRBV3-1|16|TRBD2|few|TRBJ2-5
CASSQDSGSGGRAQYF
TGTGCCAGCAGCCAAGATAGTGGCAGCGGGGGCCGGGCCCAGTACTTC
>TRBV19|14|-|-|TRBJ2-2
CASSIQDYTGELFF
TGTGCCAGTAGTATTCAGGATTACACCGGGGAGCTGTTTTTT
>TRBV20-1|17|TRBD2|many|TRBJ2-5
CSTNPLAGALYQETQYF
TGCAGCACTAACCCCCTAGCGGGGGCCCTGTACCAAGAGACCCAGTACTTC
>TRBV7-2|15|-|-|TRBJ1-1
CASSFFGARNTEAFF
TGTGCCAGCAGCTTCTTTGGGGCCCGGAACACTGAAGCTTTCTTT
>TRBV24-1|15|TRBD2|few|TRBJ2-1
CATSRVGVAGGEQFF
TGTGCCACCAGTCGAGTGGGGGTAGCGGGAGGGGAGCAGTTCTTC
>TRBV12-3/TRBV12-4|13|TRBD1|-|TRBJ1-6
CASRRTGDSPLHF
TGTGCCAGCAGACGAACAGGGGATTCACCCCTCCACTTT
>TRBV6-1|14|-|few|TRBJ2-2
CASIQREEFGELFF
TGTGCCAGCATTCAGAGGGAGGAGTTTGGGGAGCTGTTTTTT
>TRBV29-1|13|TRBD2|-|TRBJ2-5
CSIPGGAWETQYF
TGCAGCATCCCCGGGGGGGCGTGGGAGACCCAGTACTTC
>TRBV27|11|-|few|TRBJ2-3
CASWAADTQYF
TGTGCCAGCTGGGCCGCAGATACGCAGTATTTT
>TRBV5-1|14|TRBD1|many|TRBJ2-3
CASSADRVQDTQYF
TGCGCCAGCAGCGCGGACAGGGTACAAGATACGCAGTATTTT
>TRBV6-5|18|TRBD1|many|TRBJ1-6
CASSYGGQGRGLNSPLHF
TGTGCCAGCAGTTACGGCGGACAGGGACGGGGGCTTAATTCACCCCTCCACTTT
>TRBV12-3/TRBV12-4|15|-|many|TRBJ1-5
CASSPQSNSNQPQHF
TGTGCCAGCAGTCCACAGTCAAATAGCAATCAGCCCCAGCATTTT